The rows below give T cell receptor beta chains drawn from one sample of a study of cytomegalovirus exposure and HLA in healthy donors. The method was immunoSEQ multiplex PCR; TCRdb's version includes in-frame clones alone and lacks a portion of them. The data show 150,000 or so clones, with 60% to 80% seen just once and about 11% held by the top ten. The source material was PBMCs. The receptors derive from a man aged 18 to 29 in good health and CMV-seropositive. Each CDR3 is given with its conserved first and last residue. The D gene is left open where the match is weak. Clone size appears in some rows only: once, few, many, or a class for an expanded clone.

v_call: TRBV27
j_call: TRBJ2-7
clone_size: -
d_call: -
cdr3_aa: CASSLSPTSGYEQYF
cdr3_nt: TGTGCCAGCAGTTTATCCCCGACTTCGGGCTACGAGCAGTACTTC

v_call: TRBV14
j_call: TRBJ2-1
clone_size: -
d_call: TRBD2
cdr3_aa: CASSQDWGGAYNEQFF
cdr3_nt: TGTGCCAGCAGCCAAGACTGGGGGGGAGCTTACAATGAGCAGTTCTTC

v_call: TRBV5-1
j_call: TRBJ2-7
clone_size: few
d_call: TRBD2
cdr3_aa: CASSPRTSGSLYEQYF
cdr3_nt: TGCGCCAGCAGCCCCCGGACTAGCGGGAGTCTATACGAGCAGTACTTC

v_call: TRBV13
j_call: TRBJ2-5
clone_size: few
d_call: TRBD2
cdr3_aa: CASSRSGRAEETQYF
cdr3_nt: TGTGCCAGCAGCCGGAGCGGGAGGGCCGAAGAGACCCAGTACTTC

v_call: TRBV6-1
j_call: TRBJ2-7
clone_size: -
d_call: TRBD1
cdr3_aa: CASRGGQGDSYEQYF
cdr3_nt: TGTGCCAGCCGTGGGGGACAGGGGGACTCCTACGAGCAGTACTTC

v_call: TRBV5-1
j_call: TRBJ1-2
clone_size: -
d_call: -
cdr3_aa: CASSVTGGYGYTF
cdr3_nt: TGCGCCAGCAGCGTGACAGGAGGCTATGGCTACACCTTC

v_call: TRBV10-3
j_call: TRBJ2-2
clone_size: -
d_call: -
cdr3_aa: CAISPQRGGTGELFF
cdr3_nt: TGTGCCATCAGCCCACAGAGAGGAGGGACCGGGGAGCTGTTTTTT

v_call: TRBV28
j_call: TRBJ2-1
clone_size: -
d_call: TRBD2
cdr3_aa: CASSLGSGSYEQFF
cdr3_nt: TGTGCCAGCAGTTTAGGTAGCGGGAGCTATGAGCAGTTCTTC

v_call: TRBV27
j_call: TRBJ1-6
clone_size: -
d_call: -
cdr3_aa: CASSSQVPNSPLHF
cdr3_nt: TGTGCCAGCAGTTCACAGGTGCCTAATTCACCCCTCCACTTT

v_call: TRBV29-1
j_call: TRBJ1-2
clone_size: -
d_call: TRBD1
cdr3_aa: CSVGQGGRGYTF
cdr3_nt: TGCAGCGTAGGACAGGGAGGCCGGGGCTACACCTTC

v_call: TRBV7-7
j_call: TRBJ2-7
clone_size: once
d_call: -
cdr3_aa: CASSFAGASEQYF
cdr3_nt: TGTGCCAGCAGCTTCGCGGGGGCCTCCGAGCAGTACTTC

v_call: TRBV27
j_call: TRBJ2-7
clone_size: -
d_call: TRBD1
cdr3_aa: CASGKGGTGGSDRYF
cdr3_nt: TGTGCCAGCGGAAAGGGGGGGACAGGGGGCTCCGATAGGTACTTC

v_call: TRBV4-1
j_call: TRBJ1-4
clone_size: -
d_call: -
cdr3_aa: CASSWLGLGEGEKLFF
cdr3_nt: TGCGCCAGCAGCTGGCTGGGACTGGGGGAAGGTGAAAAACTGTTTTTT

v_call: TRBV30
j_call: TRBJ1-1
clone_size: -
d_call: TRBD1
cdr3_aa: CAWSGHLGQGRNTEAFF
cdr3_nt: TGTGCCTGGAGTGGTCACCTGGGACAGGGCAGGAACACTGAAGCTTTCTTT